This TCR beta chain was identified during a study of shared clonotypes between healthy human individuals. Using immunoSEQ multiplex PCR, the repertoire was profiled, and TCRdb retains in-frame clones only, with some absent. The sample includes 1,400,000 or so clones, just under 99% of them seen just once. V was cut by 2 bases and J by 4 bases, with 18 bases left in between. The germline V gene has CDR1 KGHSH and CDR2 LQKENI. This CDR3 contains 17 residues. The rearrangement uses TRBV18 and TRBJ2-1; D ambiguous. Sequenced material: naive CD4+ T cells sorted from blood. Subset here: CD45RA+ positively selected. The receptor was isolated from a young man in good health. The DNA for the CDR3 is TGTGCCAGCTCACCAGAGGTCCGTCTAGGGCCTTACAATGAGCAGTTCTTC. Translated: CASSPEVRLGPYNEQFF.